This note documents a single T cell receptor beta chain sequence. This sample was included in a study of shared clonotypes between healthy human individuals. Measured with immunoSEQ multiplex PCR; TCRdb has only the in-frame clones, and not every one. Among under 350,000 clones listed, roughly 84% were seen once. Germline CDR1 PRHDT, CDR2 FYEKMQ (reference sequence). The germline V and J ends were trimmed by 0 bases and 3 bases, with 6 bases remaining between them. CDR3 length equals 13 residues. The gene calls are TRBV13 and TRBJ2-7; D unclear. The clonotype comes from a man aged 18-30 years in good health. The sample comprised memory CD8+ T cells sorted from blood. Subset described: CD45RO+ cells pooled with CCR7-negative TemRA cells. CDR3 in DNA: TGTGCCAGCAGCTTAGGGGCCGACTACGAGCAGTACTTC. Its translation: CASSLGADYEQYF. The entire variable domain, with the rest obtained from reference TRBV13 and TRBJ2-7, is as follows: AAGVIQSPRHLIKEKRETATLKCYPIPRHDTVYWYQQGPGQDPQFLISFYEKMQSDKGSIPDRFSAQQFSDYHSELNMSSLELGDSALYFCASSLGADYEQYFGPGTRLTVT.